The clone carrying this T cell receptor beta chain was seen more than once but under ten times. Antigen unknown. Germline CDR1 reads SGHRS; CDR2 reads YFSETQ. CDR3 length: 15 residues. V dropped 2 bases and J dropped 2; count of bases not matched to a gene: 3. This sample was included in a study of CD8 T cells in ankylosing spondylitis. Study-wide results and limits: Seven to nine highly homologous variants formed a TCR beta motif that appeared characteristic of ankylosing spondylitis blood. CD8+ by phenotype, disease-linked clones were relatively rare in peripheral blood.

Libraries of TCR beta came from quantitative 5'-RACE with molecular barcodes. In TCRdb, the 5' RACE reads were re-called with MiXCR into one record per CDR3 protein. The table shows some 840,000 distinct CDR3 sequences, with 12% occurring only once. The sequencing sample was made of blood, either unsorted or a sorted T cell fraction (not recorded which). V usage is TRBV5-1 and J usage is TRBJ2-7; 11 nucleotides match TRBD2. The origin of this receptor is a male donor with ankylosing spondylitis. CDR3 protein: CASSFGTSGPYEQYF. In nucleotides, the CDR3 is TGCGCCAGCAGCTTCGGGACTAGCGGCCCCTACGAGCAGTACTTC.